The 7 T cell receptor beta chains presented below share a single source sample, sequenced in a study of T cell changes during pregnancy in multiple sclerosis. Here immunoSEQ multiplex PCR was the method, and the copy in TCRdb shows in-frame clones only, minus some. This table holds about 55,000 clones, 85% to 90% found once. Sequencing used CD4+ T cells from peripheral blood mononuclear cells, obtained in the first trimester of pregnancy. All receptors come from a female donor with multiple sclerosis, enrolled in a pregnancy study.

The chain links TRBV28 to TRBJ1-1; a weak D match, TRBD1 (6 bases). The length of the CDR3 is 14 residues. V shed 11 bases and J shed 1 base, with 17 bases lying between them. CDR1 and CDR2 (germline): MDHEN, SYDVKM. The chain's CDR3 is CAVGTGLKNTEAFF. For the CDR3, the DNA is TGTGCCGTCGGAACAGGGTTAAAGAACACTGAAGCTTTCTTT.

CDR3 residues: CASSPFIGADQAKNIQYF. The CDR3 DNA follows: TGTGCCAGCTCACCATTTATTGGAGCGGACCAAGCCAAAAACATTCAGTACTTC. V usage is TRBV18 and J usage is TRBJ2-4; D may be TRBD2 (5 bases). The CDR3 covers 18 residues. V lost 2 bases and J 0 bases, leaving 17 bases between the germline ends. CDR1 is KGHSH and CDR2 is LQKENI in the germline V gene.

As to this clone: A read error may account for a junction end that differs from germline. Other DNA sequences from this sample encode an identical CDR3 as well. The gene calls are TRBV18 and TRBJ2-7; TRBD1 is a possible D gene (6 bases). CDR1 and CDR2 from the germline V gene are KGHSH and LQKENI. The CDR3 is 16 amino acids. CDR3 sequence: CASSPLPADRSNEQYF. CDR3 bases: TGTGCCAGCTCTCCACTTCCAGCGGACAGATCCAACGAGCAGTACTTC.

The chain joins TRBV7-3 to TRBJ1-5; D gene uncertain. Trimming cost V 5 bases and J 5 bases, with 28 bases left between them. The CDR3 extends over 19 amino acids. Germline V gene data show CDR1 as SGHTA and CDR2 as FQGTGA. The CDR3 region has the DNA TGTGCCAGCAGCCCTCGCCCCCGAACGGAGAACGTTCTATATCAGCCCCAGCATTTT. This gives the protein CASSPRPRTENVLYQPQHF.

The rearrangement links TRBV29-1 to TRBJ2-7, with a possible D match to TRBD1 (6 bases). The CDR3 spans 16 residues. The V and J ends lost 7 bases and 4 bases respectively, with 26 bases between them. Germline V CDR1 and CDR2: SQVTM, ANQGSEA. For the CDR3, the DNA is TGCAGCGCCGCCGAAACAGGGTCGGCTACGGAGTACGAGCAGTACTTC. It yields the protein CSAAETGSATEYEQYF.

The V and J genes are TRBV7-2 and TRBJ2-1; D gene uncertain. Germline loops: CDR1 SGHTA, CDR2 FQGNSA. V was shortened by 2 bases and J by 8 bases, with 13 bases between the two germline ends. The CDR3 runs to 14 residues. The CDR3 DNA is TGTGCCAGCAGCTTAAATGGTGCGTCCGATGAGCAGTTCTTC. Amino acids: CASSLNGASDEQFF.

The chain uses TRBV11-3 and TRBJ2-1, with 7 bases lining up with TRBD2. This CDR3 has 14 amino acids. Germline V gives CDR1 SGHNT, CDR2 YENEEA. With 2 bases clipped from V and 4 bases from J, the junction kept 2 bases outside the gene matches. The CDR3 loop reads CASSLRGEYNEQFF. The CDR3 nucleotides are TGTGCCAGCAGCTTACGGGGGGAGTACAATGAGCAGTTCTTC.